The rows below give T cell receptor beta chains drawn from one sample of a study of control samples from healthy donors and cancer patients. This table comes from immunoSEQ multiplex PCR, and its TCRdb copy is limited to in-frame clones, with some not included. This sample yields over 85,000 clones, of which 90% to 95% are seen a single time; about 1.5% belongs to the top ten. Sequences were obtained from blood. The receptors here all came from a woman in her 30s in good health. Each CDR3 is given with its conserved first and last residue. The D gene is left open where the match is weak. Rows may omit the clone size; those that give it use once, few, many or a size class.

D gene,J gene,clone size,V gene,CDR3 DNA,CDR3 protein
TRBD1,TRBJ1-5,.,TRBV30,TGTGCCTGGGGAAAGGGGGCCGGTCAGCCCCAGCATTTT,CAWGKGAGQPQHF
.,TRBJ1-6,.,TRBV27,TGTGCCAGCAGTCCCATTAATTCACCCCTCCACTTT,CASSPINSPLHF
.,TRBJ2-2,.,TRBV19,TGTGCCAGTAGTATTGTCACCGGGGAGCTGTTTTTT,CASSIVTGELFF
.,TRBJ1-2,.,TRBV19,TGTGCCAGTAGTATCTCCTGGGTGGGTACCTATGGCTACACCTTC,CASSISWVGTYGYTF
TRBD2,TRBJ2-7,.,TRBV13,TGTGCCAGCAGCGCTATAGCGGGAGAGGGATCCTACGAGCAGTACTTC,CASSAIAGEGSYEQYF
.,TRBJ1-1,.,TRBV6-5,TGTGCCAGCAGTTTTGGTAGGGTCACTGAAGCTTTCTTT,CASSFGRVTEAFF
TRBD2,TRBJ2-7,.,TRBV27,TGTGCCAGCAGTCCCGCAGGGCTAGCGGCGGCCTACGAGCAGTACTTC,CASSPAGLAAAYEQYF
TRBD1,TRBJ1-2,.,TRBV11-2,TGTGCCAGCAGCTCGGGACAGGAGTTTTACTATGGCTACACCTTC,CASSSGQEFYYGYTF
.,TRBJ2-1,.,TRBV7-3,TGTGCCAGCAGCCATGGGCAGGGGTTCAATGAGCAGTTCTTC,CASSHGQGFNEQFF
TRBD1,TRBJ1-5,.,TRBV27,TGTGCCAGCAGCTTAACAGGGGGAATCAATCAGCCCCAGCATTTT,CASSLTGGINQPQHF
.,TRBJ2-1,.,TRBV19,TGTGCCAGTAGTGCAGGGAGGAGCTCCTACAATGAGCAGTTCTTC,CASSAGRSSYNEQFF
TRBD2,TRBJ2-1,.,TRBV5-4,TGTGCCAGCAGCCTGCAGCGGGAGTACAATGAGCAGTTCTTC,CASSLQREYNEQFF
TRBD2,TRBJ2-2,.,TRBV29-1,TGCAGCGTGAGGGGACTAGCGTCAAACACCGGGGAGCTGTTTTTT,CSVRGLASNTGELFF
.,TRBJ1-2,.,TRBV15,TGTGCCACCAGCAGGGAACAGGGCGATGGCTACACCTTC,CATSREQGDGYTF
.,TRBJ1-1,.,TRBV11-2,TGTGCCAGCAGCTCGGAACACGTCTTGACTGAAGCTTTCTTT,CASSSEHVLTEAFF
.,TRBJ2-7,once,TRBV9,TGTGCCAGCAGCGTAGTTCCGGGGAGCCACGAGCAGTACTTC,CASSVVPGSHEQYF
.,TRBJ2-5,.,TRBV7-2,TGTGCCAGCAGCTTAGGGATGCAGGGGGGACTTGGAGAGACCCAGTACTTC,CASSLGMQGGLGETQYF
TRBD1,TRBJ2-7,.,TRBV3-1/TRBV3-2,TGTGCCAGCAGCCCACACCTACAGGGGGCCCAGGACGAGCAGTACTTC,CASSPHLQGAQDEQYF
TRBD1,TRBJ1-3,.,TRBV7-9,TGTGCCAGCAGCCCAGGGGACAGATTTGTAAACACCATATATTTT,CASSPGDRFVNTIYF
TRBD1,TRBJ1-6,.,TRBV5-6,TGTGCCAGCAGCTCTACAGGGGAACAATATAATTCACCCCTCCACTTT,CASSSTGEQYNSPLHF
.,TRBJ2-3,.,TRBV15,TGTGCCACCAGCAGAGACACGCCGGGGGGCACAGATACGCAGTATTTT,CATSRDTPGGTDTQYF
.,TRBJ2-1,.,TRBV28,TGTGCCAGCAGTCACGGACAGTTACAGTTCTTC,CASSHGQLQFF
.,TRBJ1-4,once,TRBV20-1,TGCAGTGCCGGTGGGCCTGAAAAACTGTTTTTT,CSAGGPEKLFF
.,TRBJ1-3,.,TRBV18,TGTGCCAGCTCACCACCTCCGGTTGATACCACCATATATTTT,CASSPPPVDTTIYF
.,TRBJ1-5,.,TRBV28,TGTGCCAGCAGTTTGGGGGAGTATCATCAGCCCCAGCATTTT,CASSLGEYHQPQHF
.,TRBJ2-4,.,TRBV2,TGTGCCAGCAGTGGGGACGGAGCCAAAAACATTCAGTACTTC,CASSGDGAKNIQYF
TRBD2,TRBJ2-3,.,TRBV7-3,TGTGCCAGCAGCCCCGCGACTAGCGGGAGAAATACGCAGTATTTT,CASSPATSGRNTQYF
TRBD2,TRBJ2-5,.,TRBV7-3,TGTGCCAGCAGCTTAGCGGGGGGAGAGACCCAGTACTTC,CASSLAGGETQYF
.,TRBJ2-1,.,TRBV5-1,TGCGCCAGCAGCTTGGCTGGGTACAACTACAATGAGCAGTTCTTC,CASSLAGYNYNEQFF
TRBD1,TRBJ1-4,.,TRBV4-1,TGCGCCAGCAGCCTTTTTGACCGTCGACAGGGGGCTAATGAAAAACTGTTTTTT,CASSLFDRRQGANEKLFF
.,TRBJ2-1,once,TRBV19,TGTGCCAGTAGTCCGGGACTTCCATACAATGAGCAGTTCTTC,CASSPGLPYNEQFF
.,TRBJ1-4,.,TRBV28,TGTGCCAGCAGTTTAGGGGGGCGCCCTAATGAAAAACTGTTTTTT,CASSLGGRPNEKLFF
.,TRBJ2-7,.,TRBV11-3,TGTGCCAGCAGCTTAGGACCGGGACCGGGCCACGAGCAGTACTTC,CASSLGPGPGHEQYF
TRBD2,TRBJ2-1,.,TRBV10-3,TGTGCCATCAGGACTGAACTAGCGGGAGACCTACCCTCCTACAATGAGCAGTTCTTC,CAIRTELAGDLPSYNEQFF
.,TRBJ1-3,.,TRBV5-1,TGCGCCAGCAGCGTGTCTCTCCGGGGTGGAAACACCATATATTTT,CASSVSLRGGNTIYF
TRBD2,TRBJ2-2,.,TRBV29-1,TGCAGCGCTCGGGCGGGGGGAGGCGGAACCGGGGAGCTGTTTTTT,CSARAGGGGTGELFF
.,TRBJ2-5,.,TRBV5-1,TGCGCCAGCAGCCCCAGGTGGGCTCAAGAGACCCAGTACTTC,CASSPRWAQETQYF
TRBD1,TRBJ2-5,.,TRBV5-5,TGTGCCAGCAGCCAGACAGGGTTAGAGACCCAGTACTTC,CASSQTGLETQYF
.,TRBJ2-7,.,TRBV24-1,TGTGCCACCAGTACAGAAGTATCCTACGAGCAGTACTTC,CATSTEVSYEQYF
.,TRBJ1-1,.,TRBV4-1,TGCGCCAGCAGCCAAGGGGGCAGGTTGTACACTGAAGCTTTCTTT,CASSQGGRLYTEAFF
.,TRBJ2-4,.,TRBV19,TGTGCCAGTAGTATAGATAGGGTGTCAGCCAAAAACATTCAGTACTTC,CASSIDRVSAKNIQYF
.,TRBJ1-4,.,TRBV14,TGTGCCAGCAGCTCCAGAGGCAGAATTGAGGAAAAACTGTTTTTT,CASSSRGRIEEKLFF
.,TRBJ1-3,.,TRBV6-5,TGTGCCAGCAGCACGCAGGGCCGCTCTGGAAACACCATATATTTT,CASSTQGRSGNTIYF
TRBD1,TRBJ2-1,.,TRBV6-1,TGTGCCAGCAGTGAACCCCTCCTACCGGGACAGGGAAGGAATGAGCAGTTCTTC,CASSEPLLPGQGRNEQFF
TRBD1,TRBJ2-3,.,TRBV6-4,TGTGCCAGCAGTGCCGGGACAGGGCCCACAGATACGCAGTATTTT,CASSAGTGPTDTQYF
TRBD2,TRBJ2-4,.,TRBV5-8,TGTGCCAGCAGCTACCCACGGGGGGGGGCTATCATTCAGTACTTC,CASSYPRGGAIIQYF
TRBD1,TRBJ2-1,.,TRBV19,TGTGCCAGTAGAACAGGGGGCTCCTACAATGAGCAGTTCTTC,CASRTGGSYNEQFF
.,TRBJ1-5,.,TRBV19,TGTGCCAGTAGTATAGCGTCCTTGTATAGCAATCAGCCCCAGCATTTT,CASSIASLYSNQPQHF
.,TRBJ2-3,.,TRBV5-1,TGCGCCAGCAGCTTGGTGGCAGCCGCGACCAACACAGATACGCAGTATTTT,CASSLVAAATNTDTQYF
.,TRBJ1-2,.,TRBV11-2,TGTGCCAGCAGCTTAGGGCGACGGGCAGTCGGTCGCTACACCTTC,CASSLGRRAVGRYTF
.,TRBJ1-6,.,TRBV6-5,TGTGCCAGCAGTCCCCCCAAGGGGGGTAATTCACCCCTCCACTTT,CASSPPKGGNSPLHF
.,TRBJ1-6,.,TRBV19,TGTGCCAGTAGACCCGAAAATAATTCACCCCTCCACTTT,CASRPENNSPLHF
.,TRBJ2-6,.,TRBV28,TGTGCCAGCAGTATCAACTTCTCTGGGGCCAACGTCCTGACTTTC,CASSINFSGANVLTF
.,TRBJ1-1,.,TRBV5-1,TGCGCCAGCAGGGACACTACAGTAATGAACACTGAAGCTTTCTTT,CASRDTTVMNTEAFF
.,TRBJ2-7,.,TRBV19,TGTGCCAGTAGTATATCCGGGACCTCCTACGAGCAGTACTTC,CASSISGTSYEQYF
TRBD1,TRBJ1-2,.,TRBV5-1,TGCGCCAGCAGCTTGGCCGGGACAGGGGAAGGCTACACCTTC,CASSLAGTGEGYTF
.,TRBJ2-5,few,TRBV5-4,TGTGCCAGCAGCTTGGAAGAGACCCAGTACTTC,CASSLEETQYF
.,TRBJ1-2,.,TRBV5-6,TGTGCCAGCAGCCCTTACAGGGCTGGCTACACCTTC,CASSPYRAGYTF
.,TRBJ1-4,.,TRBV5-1,TGCGCCAGCAGCCCGTTGGGAGCCCCAGGGGAAAAACTGTTTTTT,CASSPLGAPGEKLFF
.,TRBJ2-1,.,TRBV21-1,TGTGCCAGCGACCTCCTTCGGGGGCGGGCCTTAAGCTCCTACAATGAGCAGTTCTTC,CASDLLRGRALSSYNEQFF